This T cell receptor beta chain was obtained from a study of response to subunit inactivated influenza vaccine. Findings and caveats of the study: Seasonal influenza vaccination, on each occasion, was suggested by the authors to recruit few new T cells.

This CDR3 has 17 amino acids. J gave up 7 bases and V 0 bases, and 12 bases lay outside the gene matches. The germline V gene encodes CDR1 SGHDT and CDR2 YYEEEE. As to this clonotype: Its antigen is currently unknown.

From the RT-PCR reads, TCRdb called clonotypes with MiXCR, one entry per CDR3 protein. The data show fewer than 700,000 distinct CDR3 sequences, with 13% seen just once and approximately 14% held by the top ten. The sequences come from PBMCs from blood, collected about 40 days after vaccination. This TCR came from a man in his fifties or sixties who received an inactivated influenza vaccine. The chain couples TRBV5-6 to TRBJ2-2, with 7 bases lining up with TRBD2. DNA of the CDR3: TGTGCCAGCAGCTTGGGAGTGGGGAGCGGGACTATCGGGGAGCTGTTTTTT. It is translated as CASSLGVGSGTIGELFF.